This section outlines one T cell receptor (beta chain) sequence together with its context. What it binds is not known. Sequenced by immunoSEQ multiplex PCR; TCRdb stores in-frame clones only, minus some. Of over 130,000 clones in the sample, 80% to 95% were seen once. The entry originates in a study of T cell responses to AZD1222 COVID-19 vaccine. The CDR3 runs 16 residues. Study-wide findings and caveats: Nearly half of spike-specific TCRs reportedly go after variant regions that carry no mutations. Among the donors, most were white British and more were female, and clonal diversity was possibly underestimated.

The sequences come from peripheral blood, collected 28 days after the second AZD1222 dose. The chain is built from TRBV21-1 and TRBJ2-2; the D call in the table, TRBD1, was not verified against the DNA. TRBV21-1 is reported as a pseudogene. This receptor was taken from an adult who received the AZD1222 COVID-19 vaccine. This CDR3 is CASSPQGRRNTGELFF. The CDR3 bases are TGTGCCAGCAGCCCACAGGGAAGGAGGAACACCGGGGAGCTGTTTTTT.